The next 5 T cell receptor beta chains were all read from a single sample in a study of blood T cell repertoires in COVID-19. Sequencing used immunoSEQ multiplex PCR; TCRdb keeps in-frame clones, though not all of them. Of some 190,000 clones listed, 80% to 90% are singletons. The sequenced material came from PBMCs or T cells enriched from blood (not recorded which). The receptors come from a woman between 35 and 50 years old with acute COVID-19.

V gene TRBV30 combines with J gene TRBJ1-1; maybe TRBD1 (5 bases). Germline V gives CDR1 GTSNPN, CDR2 SVGIG (reference sequence). V gave up 8 bases and J gave up 4 bases, with 14 bases separating them. This CDR3 comprises 12 residues. The CDR3 region is CATFRVITEAFF. CDR3 DNA: TGTGCCACATTCAGGGTCATCACTGAAGCTTTCTTT.

The rearrangement uses TRBV3-1 (or the pseudogene TRBV3-2) and TRBJ2-3; 10 bases are shared with TRBD2. The V and J ends lost 1 base and 3 bases, in that order; junction bases with no gene match: 10. The CDR3 totals 18 residues. Germline CDR1 is LGHDT and CDR2 is YNNKEL (reference sequence). In DNA form, the CDR3 reads TGTGCCAGCAGCCAAGTGGCCAGGACTAGCGGTGTAACAGATACGCAGTATTTT. It specifies CASSQVARTSGVTDTQYF.

The chain joins TRBV3-1 (or the pseudogene TRBV3-2) to TRBJ1-2, with D unresolved. This CDR3 region has 17 residues. V was clipped by 4 bases and J by 4 bases, with 22 bases between them. Germline V gene sequence: CDR1 LGHDT, CDR2 YNNKEL (reference sequence). Written as DNA, the CDR3 is TGTGCCAGCAGCCCTGGGCCCCTTAGAGAAGGTATCTATGGCTACACCTTC. Protein: CASSPGPLREGIYGYTF.

The chain employs TRBV7-3 and TRBJ2-3; 10 bases are shared with TRBD2. The CDR3 consists of 16 residues. Unmatched junction bases numbered 3, after V lost 3 bases and J lost 0 bases. CDR1 and CDR2 from the germline V gene are SGHTA and FQGTGA. This chain's CDR3 is CASSLGLATSTDTQYF. The CDR3 DNA is TGTGCCAGCAGCTTGGGACTAGCGACTAGCACAGATACGCAGTATTTT.

This clone was detected once. The chain uses TRBV19 and TRBJ2-4; D possibly corresponds to TRBD2 (6 bases). From germline, CDR1 is LNHDA and CDR2 SQIVND (reference sequence). The CDR3 has 12 amino acids. V shed 5 bases and J shed 6 bases, with 8 bases lying between them. The CDR3 sequence is CASSEGGNIQYF. The CDR3 nucleotides are TGTGCCAGTAGTGAGGGAGGAAACATTCAGTACTTC.